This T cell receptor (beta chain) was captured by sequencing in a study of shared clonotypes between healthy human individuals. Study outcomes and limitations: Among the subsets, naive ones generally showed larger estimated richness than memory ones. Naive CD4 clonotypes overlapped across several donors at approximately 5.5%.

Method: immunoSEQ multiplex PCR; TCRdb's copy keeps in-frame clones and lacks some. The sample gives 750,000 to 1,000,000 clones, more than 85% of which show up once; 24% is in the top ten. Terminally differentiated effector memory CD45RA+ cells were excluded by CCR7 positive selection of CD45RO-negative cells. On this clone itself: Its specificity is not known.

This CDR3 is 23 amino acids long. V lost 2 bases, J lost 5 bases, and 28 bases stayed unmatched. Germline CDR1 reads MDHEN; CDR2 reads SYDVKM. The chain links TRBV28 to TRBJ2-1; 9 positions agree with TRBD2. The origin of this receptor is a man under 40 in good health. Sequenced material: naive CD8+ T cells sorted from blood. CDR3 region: CASSLRYPMDSGRPTFVNNEQFF. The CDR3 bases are TGTGCCAGCAGTTTACGATACCCCATGGATAGCGGGAGACCGACGTTTGTTAACAATGAGCAGTTCTTC.